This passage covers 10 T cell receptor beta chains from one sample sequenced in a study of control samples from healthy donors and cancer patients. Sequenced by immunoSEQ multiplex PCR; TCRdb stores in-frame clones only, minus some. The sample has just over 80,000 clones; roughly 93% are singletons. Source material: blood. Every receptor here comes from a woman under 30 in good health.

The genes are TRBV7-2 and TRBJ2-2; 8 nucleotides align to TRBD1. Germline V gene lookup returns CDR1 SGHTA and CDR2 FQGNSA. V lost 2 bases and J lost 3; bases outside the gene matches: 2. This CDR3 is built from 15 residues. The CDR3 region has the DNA TGTGCCAGCAGCTTAACAGGGGGAGACACCGGGGAGCTGTTTTTT. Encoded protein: CASSLTGGDTGELFF. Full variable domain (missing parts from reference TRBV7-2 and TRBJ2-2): GAGVSQSPSNKVTEKGKDVELRCDPISGHTALYWYRQSLGQGLEFLIYFQGNSAPDKSGLPSDRFSAERTGGSVSTLTIQRTQQEDSAVYLCASSLTGGDTGELFFGEGSRLTVL.

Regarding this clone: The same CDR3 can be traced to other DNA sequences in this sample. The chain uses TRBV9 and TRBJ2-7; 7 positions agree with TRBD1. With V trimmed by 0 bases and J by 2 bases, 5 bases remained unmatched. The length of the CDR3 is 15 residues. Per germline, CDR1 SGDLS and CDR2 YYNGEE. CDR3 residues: CASSVDGQGAYEQYF. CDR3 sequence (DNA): TGTGCCAGCAGCGTAGACGGTCAGGGGGCCTACGAGCAGTACTTC.

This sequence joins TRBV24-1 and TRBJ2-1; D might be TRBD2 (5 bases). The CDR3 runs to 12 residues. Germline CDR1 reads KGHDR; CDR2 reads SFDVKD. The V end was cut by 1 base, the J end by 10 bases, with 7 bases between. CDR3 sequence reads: CATSDLTGEQFF. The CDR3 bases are TGTGCCACCAGTGATTTAACGGGGGAGCAGTTCTTC.

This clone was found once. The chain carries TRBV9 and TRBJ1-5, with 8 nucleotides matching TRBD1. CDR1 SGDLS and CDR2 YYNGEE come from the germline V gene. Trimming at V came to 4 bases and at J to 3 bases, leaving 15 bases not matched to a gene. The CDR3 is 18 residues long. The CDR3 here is CASSPGSGTGYFNQPQHF. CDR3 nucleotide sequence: TGTGCCAGCAGCCCAGGGTCTGGGACAGGTTATTTCAATCAGCCCCAGCATTTT.

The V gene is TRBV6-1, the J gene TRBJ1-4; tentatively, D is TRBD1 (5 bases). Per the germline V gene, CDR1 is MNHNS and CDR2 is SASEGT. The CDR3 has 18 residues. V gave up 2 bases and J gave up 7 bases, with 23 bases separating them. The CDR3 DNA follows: TGTGCCAGCAGTGAAAGCCCGACAGCGGGAGGGACGACTGAAAAACTGTTTTTT. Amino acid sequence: CASSESPTAGGTTEKLFF.

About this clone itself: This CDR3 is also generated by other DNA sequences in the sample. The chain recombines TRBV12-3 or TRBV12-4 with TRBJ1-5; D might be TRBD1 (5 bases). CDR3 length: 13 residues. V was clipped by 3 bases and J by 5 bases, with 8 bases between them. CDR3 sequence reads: CASSFGGDQPQHF. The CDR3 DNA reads TGTGCCAGCAGTTTCGGGGGGGATCAGCCCCAGCATTTT.

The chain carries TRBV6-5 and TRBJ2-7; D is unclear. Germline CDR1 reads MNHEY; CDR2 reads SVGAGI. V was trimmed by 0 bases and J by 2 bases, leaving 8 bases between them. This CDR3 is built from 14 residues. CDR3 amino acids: CASSYSSRAYEQYF. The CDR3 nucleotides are TGTGCCAGCAGTTACTCGAGCAGAGCCTACGAGCAGTACTTC.

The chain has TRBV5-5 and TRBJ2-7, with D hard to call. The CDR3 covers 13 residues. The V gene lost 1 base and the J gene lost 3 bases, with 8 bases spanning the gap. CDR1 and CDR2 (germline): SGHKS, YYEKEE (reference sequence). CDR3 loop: CASSLTVFYEQYF. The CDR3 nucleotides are TGTGCCAGCAGCTTGACCGTGTTCTACGAGCAGTACTTC. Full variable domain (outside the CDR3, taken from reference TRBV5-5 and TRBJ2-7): DAGVTQSPTHLIKTRGQQVTLRCSPISGHKSVSWYQQVLGQGPQFIFQYYEKEERGRGNFPDRFSARQFPNYSSELNVNALLLGDSALYLCASSLTVFYEQYFGPGTRLTVT.

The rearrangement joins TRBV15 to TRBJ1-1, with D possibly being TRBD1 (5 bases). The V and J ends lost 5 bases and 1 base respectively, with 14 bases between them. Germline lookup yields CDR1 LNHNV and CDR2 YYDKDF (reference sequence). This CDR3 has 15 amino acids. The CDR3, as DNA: TGTGCCACCAGCGAGGATGGGGGGGGGAACACTGAAGCTTTCTTT. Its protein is CATSEDGGGNTEAFF.

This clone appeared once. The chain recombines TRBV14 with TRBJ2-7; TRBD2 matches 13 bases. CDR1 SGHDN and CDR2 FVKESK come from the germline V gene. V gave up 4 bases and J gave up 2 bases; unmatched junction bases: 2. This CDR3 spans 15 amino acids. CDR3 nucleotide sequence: TGTGCCAGCAGCCCTGGACTAGCGGGGGCCTACGAGCAGTACTTC. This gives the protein CASSPGLAGAYEQYF.